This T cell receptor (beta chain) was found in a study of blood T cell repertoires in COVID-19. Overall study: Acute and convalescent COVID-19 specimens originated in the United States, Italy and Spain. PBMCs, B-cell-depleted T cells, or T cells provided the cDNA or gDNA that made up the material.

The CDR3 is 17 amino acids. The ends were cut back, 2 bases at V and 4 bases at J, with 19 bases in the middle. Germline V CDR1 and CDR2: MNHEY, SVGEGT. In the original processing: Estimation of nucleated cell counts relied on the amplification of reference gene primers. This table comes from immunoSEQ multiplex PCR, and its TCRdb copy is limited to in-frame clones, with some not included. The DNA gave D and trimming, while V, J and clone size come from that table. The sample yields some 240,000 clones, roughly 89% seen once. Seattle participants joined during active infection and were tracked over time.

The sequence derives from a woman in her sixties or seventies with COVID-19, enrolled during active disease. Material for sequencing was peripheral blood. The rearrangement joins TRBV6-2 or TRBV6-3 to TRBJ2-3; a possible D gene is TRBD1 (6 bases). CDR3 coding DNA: TGTGCCAGCAGTTACAATGGTGGGGGCGCGGACCCAGATACGCAGTATTTT. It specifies CASSYNGGGADPDTQYF.